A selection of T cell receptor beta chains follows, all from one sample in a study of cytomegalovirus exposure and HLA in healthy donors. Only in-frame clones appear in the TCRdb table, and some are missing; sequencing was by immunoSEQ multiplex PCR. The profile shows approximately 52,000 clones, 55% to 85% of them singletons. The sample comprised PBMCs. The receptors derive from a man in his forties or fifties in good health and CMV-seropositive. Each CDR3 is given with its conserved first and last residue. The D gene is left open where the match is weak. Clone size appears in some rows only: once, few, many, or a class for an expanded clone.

CASSVGDSTGSFYEQYF	TGTGCCAGCAGCGTGGGTGATTCGACGGGGTCATTCTACGAGCAGTACTTC	-	-	TRBV9	TRBJ2-7
CASSGRGQNNQPQHF	TGTGCCAGCAGTGGTAGGGGACAGAACAATCAGCCCCAGCATTTT	-	TRBD1	TRBV27	TRBJ1-5
CATSRGDSNFYGYTF	TGTGCCACCAGCAGAGGGGACAGTAACTTCTATGGCTACACCTTC	-	TRBD1	TRBV15	TRBJ1-2
CASREEQGAGGETQYF	TGTGCCAGCAGAGAAGAGCAGGGGGCGGGAGGGGAGACCCAGTACTTC	few	-	TRBV6-1	TRBJ2-5
CASSDVLAWGRGESNEKLFF	TGTGCCAGCAGTGATGTTTTGGCTTGGGGGAGGGGGGAGAGTAATGAAAAACTGTTTTTT	-	-	TRBV2	TRBJ1-4
CASSLRERLFF	TGTGCCAGCAGCTTGAGGGAGAGGCTGTTTTTT	once	-	TRBV5-8	TRBJ1-4
CASSHRPGTGGFTVVNEQFF	TGTGCCAGCAGCCACAGACCCGGGACAGGGGGATTCACGGTGGTGAATGAGCAGTTCTTC	-	TRBD1	TRBV14	TRBJ2-1
CASSFAGTGSSDTQYF	TGTGCCAGCAGTTTTGCCGGGACAGGGTCTTCAGATACGCAGTATTTT	-	TRBD1	TRBV7-6	TRBJ2-3
CASSSVNTGELFF	TGTGCCAGCAGCTCAGTGAACACCGGGGAGCTGTTTTTT	-	-	TRBV7-9	TRBJ2-2
CASSLAGGQKDTQYF	TGTGCCAGCAGCCTCGCGGGGGGGCAGAAAGATACGCAGTATTTT	-	TRBD2	TRBV7-9	TRBJ2-3
CASNAGYGELFF	TGTGCCAGCAACGCAGGGTACGGGGAGCTGTTTTTT	-	-	TRBV2	TRBJ2-2
CASTTGLGSPLHF	TGCGCCAGCACTACAGGGTTAGGGTCACCCCTCCACTTT	-	-	TRBV10-2	TRBJ1-6
CSVGKRGQGVAFF	TGCAGCGTGGGAAAACGGGGACAGGGGGTAGCTTTCTTT	once	TRBD1	TRBV29-1	TRBJ1-1
CASSRQGFGDTQYF	TGTGCCAGTAGTAGACAGGGGTTCGGAGATACGCAGTATTTT	-	TRBD1	TRBV19	TRBJ2-3
CASSRTSNSYEQYF	TGTGCCAGCTCCAGGACATCTAACTCCTACGAGCAGTACTTC	-	-	TRBV9	TRBJ2-7
CASSYEGAAKNIQYF	TGTGCCAGCAGTTACGAGGGGGCTGCCAAAAACATTCAGTACTTC	-	TRBD1	TRBV6-6	TRBJ2-4
CASSLDYRETYEQYF	TGCGCCAGCAGCTTGGATTACAGGGAAACCTACGAGCAGTACTTC	-	-	TRBV5-1	TRBJ2-7
CASSVLAGAGGEQFF	TGTGCCAGCAGTGTTCTAGCGGGGGCCGGCGGGGAGCAGTTCTTC	-	TRBD2	TRBV6-1	TRBJ2-1
CASSRGPGEAFF	TGTGCCAGCAGCAGGGGACCAGGGGAAGCTTTCTTT	-	-	TRBV6-5	TRBJ1-1
CASSLGRTDTQYF	TGTGCCAGCTCCCTGGGCAGGACAGATACGCAGTATTTT	-	-	TRBV18	TRBJ2-3
CASSGLGLSYEQYF	TGTGCCAGCAGCGGGCTTGGACTGAGCTACGAGCAGTACTTC	-	-	TRBV13	TRBJ2-7
CASSDSRQGNQPQHF	TGTGCCAGCAGCGACAGTCGACAGGGCAATCAGCCCCAGCATTTT	-	-	TRBV6-6	TRBJ1-5
CASSHPGRKEQYF	TGCGCCAGCAGTCACCCGGGAAGGAAGGAGCAGTACTTC	-	-	TRBV23-1	TRBJ2-7
CASSLIAGGAGDTQYF	TGTGCCAGCAGCTTGATAGCGGGGGGTGCGGGAGATACGCAGTATTTT	-	TRBD2	TRBV5-4	TRBJ2-3
CASTGGGTDTQYF	TGTGCCTCCACGGGCGGGGGGACAGATACGCAGTATTTT	-	TRBD2	TRBV5-4	TRBJ2-3
CASSYSGAGDPYEQYF	TGTGCCAGCAGTTACTCTGGTGCGGGGGACCCCTACGAGCAGTACTTC	-	TRBD2	TRBV6-5	TRBJ2-7
CASSSWRDEKLFF	TGTGCCAGCAGCTCATGGAGGGATGAAAAACTGTTTTTT	-	-	TRBV9	TRBJ1-4
CAINPSGGQETQYF	TGTGCCATCAACCCTAGCGGGGGCCAAGAGACCCAGTACTTC	once	TRBD2	TRBV10-3	TRBJ2-5
CASSVDYGRGYGYTF	TGTGCCAGCAGCGTAGATTACGGTAGGGGCTATGGCTACACCTTC	-	-	TRBV9	TRBJ1-2
CASSKEVGRYRQRERGNTIYF	TGTGCCAGCAGCAAAGAGGTCGGAAGGTACCGCCAGAGGGAAAGGGGAAACACCATATATTTT	-	-	TRBV21-1	TRBJ1-3
CASCLTDRTEAFF	TGTGCCAGCTGCCTAACGGACAGGACTGAAGCTTTCTTT	-	TRBD1	TRBV6-1	TRBJ1-1
CASSFLQVRNTEAFF	TGTGCCAGCAGCTTTTTACAGGTCCGGAACACTGAAGCTTTCTTT	-	-	TRBV7-3	TRBJ1-1
CASSQEREAAYEQYF	TGCGCCAGCAGCCAAGAACGCGAGGCCGCCTACGAGCAGTACTTC	-	-	TRBV4-3	TRBJ2-7
CASSLQGTRDEQFF	TGTGCCAGCAGCCTACAAGGGACAAGGGATGAGCAGTTCTTC	-	-	TRBV7-9	TRBJ2-1
CASSPGPGSLNSPLHF	TGTGCCAGCAGCCCCGGACCGGGATCATTAAATTCACCCCTCCACTTT	-	-	TRBV7-2	TRBJ1-6
CASNTGGAFRGYTF	TGTGCCAGCAACACAGGGGGCGCATTTCGGGGCTACACCTTC	once	TRBD1	TRBV6-1	TRBJ1-2
CASSTNRGQGNQPQHF	TGTGCCAGTAGTACAAACAGGGGGCAAGGCAATCAGCCCCAGCATTTT	-	TRBD1	TRBV19	TRBJ1-5
CASSPETGLYTEAFF	TGTGCCAGCTCACCCGAGACAGGGCTGTACACTGAAGCTTTCTTT	-	TRBD1	TRBV18	TRBJ1-1
CASSPTGGLEPQHF	TGTGCCAGCTCACCCACGGGGGGGCTCGAGCCCCAGCATTTT	-	-	TRBV18	TRBJ1-5
CAVPGDNTGELFF	TGTGCAGTCCCAGGGGACAACACCGGGGAGCTGTTTTTT	few	-	TRBV7-7	TRBJ2-2
CASSPTRGRGYGYTF	TGTGCCAGTAGTCCGACGCGGGGGCGAGGCTATGGCTACACCTTC	-	-	TRBV19	TRBJ1-2
CASSYSHTQETQYF	TGTGCCAGCAGTTACTCCCACACCCAAGAGACCCAGTACTTC	-	-	TRBV6-5	TRBJ2-5
CASSQDLAGGGDEQFF	TGCGCCAGCAGCCAAGATTTAGCGGGGGGCGGCGATGAGCAGTTCTTC	once	TRBD2	TRBV4-3	TRBJ2-1
CASSSQSGPSDSQGYTF	TGTGCCAGCAGCTCCCAGTCGGGTCCCTCGGACAGCCAGGGGTACACCTTC	-	-	TRBV7-2	TRBJ1-2
CASSPLGGSYNSPLHF	TGTGCCAGCTCACCTTTAGGGGGCTCCTATAATTCACCCCTCCACTTT	-	-	TRBV18	TRBJ1-6
CASSWGAGGPGDTQYF	TGTGCCAGCAGCTGGGGGGCGGGGGGGCCGGGGGATACGCAGTATTTT	-	TRBD2	TRBV5-4	TRBJ2-3
CAWSVLVTAETQYF	TGTGCCTGGAGTGTACTAGTTACAGCAGAGACCCAGTACTTC	-	-	TRBV30	TRBJ2-5
CASKIQRGSTDTQYF	TGTGCCAGCAAGATCCAGCGGGGGAGCACAGATACGCAGTATTTT	-	TRBD2	TRBV2	TRBJ2-3
CASSAQGSHEQYF	TGTGCCAGCAGTGCACAGGGCTCGCACGAGCAGTACTTC	-	-	TRBV6-1	TRBJ2-7
CASSLRLRGAGELFF	TGTGCCAGCAGCTTAAGGTTGCGGGGGGCCGGGGAGCTGTTTTTT	-	TRBD2	TRBV7-3	TRBJ2-2
CSVEPGSSTDTQYF	TGCAGCGTTGAACCCGGGAGTAGCACAGATACGCAGTATTTT	-	-	TRBV29-1	TRBJ2-3
CASSSLEVSNQPQHF	TGTGCCAGCAGCTCTTTGGAGGTTAGCAATCAGCCCCAGCATTTT	few	-	TRBV7-8	TRBJ1-5
CASSVDRGLVNTGELFF	TGTGCCAGCAGCGTGGACCGCGGACTGGTAAACACCGGGGAGCTGTTTTTT	once	-	TRBV9	TRBJ2-2
CASSSGGVSYGYTF	TGTGCCAGCAGTTCAGGGGGCGTAAGCTATGGCTACACCTTC	-	TRBD1	TRBV6-5	TRBJ1-2
CASSSASGGETQYF	TGTGCCAGTAGTAGTGCTAGCGGGGGTGAGACCCAGTACTTC	-	TRBD2	TRBV19	TRBJ2-5